Each of the 17 T cell receptor beta chains below was sequenced from the same sample in a study of response to subunit inactivated influenza vaccine. From the RT-PCR reads, TCRdb called clonotypes with MiXCR, one entry per CDR3 protein. The sample lists hundreds of thousands of distinct CDR3 sequences, around a sixth occurring once. Sequencing used PBMCs from blood, obtained 4 to 6 days after vaccination. The receptors shown here come from a man between 50 and 59 years old who received an inactivated influenza vaccine.

The chain couples TRBV7-3 to TRBJ1-4; the match to TRBD1 covers 8 bases. Losses at the gene ends were 4 bases for V and 5 bases for J; bases not matched to a gene: 6. Germline V gives CDR1 SGHTA, CDR2 FQGTGA. The CDR3 is 15 residues long. This chain's CDR3 is CASSYRQGSNEKLFF. Here the CDR3 DNA reads TGTGCCAGCAGCTACCGACAGGGGAGCAATGAAAAACTGTTTTTT.

V and J are TRBV29-1 and TRBJ2-1; the match to TRBD2 covers 14 bases. Per germline, CDR1 SQVTM and CDR2 ANQGSEA. The CDR3 is 14 amino acids. Trimming at V came to 7 bases and at J to 5 bases, leaving 4 bases not matched to a gene. The CDR3 coding sequence is TGCAGCGGGGGACTAGCGGGAGTCCACAATGAGCAGTTCTTC. Translation gives CSGGLAGVHNEQFF.

This chain links TRBV6-5 with TRBJ2-7; 12 bases match TRBD2. Germline trimming cut 2 bases from V and 4 bases from J; bases unmatched to any gene: 3. Germline assignment: CDR1 MNHEY and CDR2 SVGAGI. There are 15 residues in the CDR3. Here the CDR3 DNA reads TGTGCCAGCAGTTACAGTGGACTAGCGGGATACGAGCAGTACTTC. Amino acids: CASSYSGLAGYEQYF.

The V call is TRBV20-1, the J call TRBJ2-1, with 7 bases fitting TRBD2. Germline V gives CDR1 DFQATT, CDR2 SNEGSKA (reference sequence). CDR3 length equals 14 residues. V gave up 7 bases and J gave up 6 bases; unmatched junction bases: 12. CDR3 loop: CSVSNSGRSNEQFF. The CDR3 region has the DNA TGCAGTGTTTCGAATAGCGGGCGAAGCAATGAGCAGTTCTTC.

The chain employs TRBV7-2 and TRBJ2-7; D not certain. This CDR3 region has 15 residues. Germline V lookup: CDR1 SGHTA, CDR2 FQGNSA. Between the trimmed V and J ends, which lost 0 bases and 3 bases, there was a span of 12 bases. The chain's CDR3 is CASSLAGKKNYEQYF. DNA for the CDR3: TGTGCCAGCAGCTTAGCAGGAAAAAAAAACTACGAGCAGTACTTC. Drawing the rest from reference TRBV7-2 and TRBJ2-7, the complete variable domain is GAGVSQSPSNKVTEKGKDVELRCDPISGHTALYWYRQSLGQGLEFLIYFQGNSAPDKSGLPSDRFSAERTGGSVSTLTIQRTQQEDSAVYLCASSLAGKKNYEQYFGPGTRLTVT.

This clonotype has more than one count but fewer than ten. This chain links TRBV6-2 or TRBV6-3 with TRBJ1-5; D is ambiguous. Germline V lookup: CDR1 MNHEY, CDR2 SVGEGT. This CDR3 region has 12 residues. Trimming left V 4 bases short and J 7 bases short, with 8 bases between. CDR3 residues: CASSFRPQPQHF. The CDR3 DNA is TGTGCCAGCAGTTTCAGGCCCCAGCCCCAGCATTTT.

CDR3 residues: CSALGLAVSTQYF. The CDR3 bases are TGCAGTGCCCTGGGACTAGCGGTTTCGACCCAGTACTTC. This rearrangement joins TRBV20-1 to TRBJ2-5; 11 nucleotides line up with TRBD2. The CDR3 extends over 13 amino acids. The germline V gene has CDR1 DFQATT and CDR2 SNEGSKA (reference sequence). The V gene end was trimmed by 6 bases and the J gene end by 7 bases; junction bases not matched to a gene: 7.

This clonotype was observed a few times. The CDR3 here is CASSSRDRNYGYTF. Here the CDR3 DNA reads TGTGCCAGCAGTTCCCGCGACAGAAACTATGGCTACACCTTC. This chain links TRBV12-3 or TRBV12-4 with TRBJ1-2, with a tentative D call TRBD1 (5 bases). The CDR3 is 14 amino acids. V lost 4 bases to trimming and J lost 2 bases, with 11 bases between them.

CDR3 in amino acids: CASSPYGGPSYEQYF. The CDR3 region has the DNA TGCGCCAGCAGCCCCTACGGGGGGCCGTCCTACGAGCAGTACTTC. The V gene is TRBV4-1, the J gene TRBJ2-7; the D gene is possibly TRBD2 (7 bases). Per the germline V gene, CDR1 is MGHRA and CDR2 is YSYEKL. Trimming removed 4 bases from V and 1 base from J, with 14 bases in between. This CDR3 contains 15 residues.

This clonotype was found a few times. In nucleotides, the CDR3 is TGTGCCAGCAGCTCCCACCACAGCACAGATACGCAGTATTTT. Translation gives CASSSHHSTDTQYF. J is TRBJ2-3 and V is TRBV5-4; D not certain. The ends were cut back, 3 bases at V and 0 bases at J, with 8 bases in the middle. CDR1 and CDR2 from the germline V gene are SGHNT and YYREEE (reference sequence). This CDR3 has 14 residues.

The chain employs TRBV28 and TRBJ2-7; TRBD2 aligns across 7 bases. Germline lookup yields CDR1 MDHEN and CDR2 SYDVKM. The CDR3 contains 14 residues. J gave up 2 bases and V 5 bases, and 6 bases lay outside the gene matches. The CDR3 DNA follows: TGTGCCAGCAGTCCCGCCGGGAGGCCCTACGAGCAGTACTTC. This gives the protein CASSPAGRPYEQYF.

This clonotype was seen many times. V usage is TRBV12-3 or TRBV12-4 and J usage is TRBJ2-7; TRBD2 agrees at 13 bases. Trimming took 4 bases from V and 6 from J; bases not matched to a gene: 3. This CDR3 contains 14 residues. CDR3 coding DNA: TGTGCCAGCAGTTGGACTAGCGGGGGTTCCGAGCAGTACTTC. Translation: CASSWTSGGSEQYF.

The V gene is TRBV6-2 or TRBV6-3, the J gene TRBJ2-7, with 9 bases fitting TRBD2. CDR1 and CDR2 (germline): MNHEY, SVGEGT. There are 15 residues in the CDR3. With V trimmed by 4 bases and J by 1 base, 5 bases remained unmatched. DNA of the CDR3: TGTGCCAGCAGTTTGGGACTAGCAAGGTCCTACGAGCAGTACTTC. Translation gives CASSLGLARSYEQYF.

The chain couples TRBV4-3 to TRBJ2-5; D call uncertain. V lost 0 bases and J 5 bases, leaving 13 bases between the germline ends. The germline CDR1 and CDR2 sequences are LGHNA and YSLEER. The CDR3 has 15 amino acids. CDR3 DNA sequence: TGCGCCAGCAGCCAAGATCATGTGTCGGGTGAGACCCAGTACTTC. Translation gives CASSQDHVSGETQYF.

In this sample, this clonotype turned up a few times. This chain connects TRBV6-2 or TRBV6-3 to TRBJ1-1, with 9 positions matching TRBD1. The V segment lost 5 bases and the J segment 4 bases; nucleotides outside the gene matches: 5. Germline CDR1 MNHEY, CDR2 SVGEGT. CDR3 length equals 14 residues. Written as DNA, the CDR3 is TGTGCCAGCAGTCCCTGGACAGGGGTCACTGAAGCTTTCTTT. It encodes CASSPWTGVTEAFF.

The genes are TRBV12-3 or TRBV12-4 and TRBJ2-1, with D unclear. The V end lost 4 bases, the J end lost 5 bases, and 12 bases lay between the germline ends. The CDR3 is 14 residues long. CDR3 sequence reads: CASSSLSPNNEQFF. The DNA for the CDR3 is TGTGCCAGCAGTTCTTTGAGTCCCAACAATGAGCAGTTCTTC.

The gene calls are TRBV20-1 and TRBJ2-5; 9 bases are a match to TRBD1. The J segment lost 4 bases and the V segment lost 6 bases, leaving 12 bases of the junction unmatched. The germline V gene has CDR1 DFQATT and CDR2 SNEGSKA (reference sequence). The CDR3 has 15 residues. The CDR3 DNA reads as TGCAGTGCCCCCCTCCGGACAGGGGTTACAGAGACCCAGTACTTC. Its protein product is CSAPLRTGVTETQYF.